These 19 T cell receptor beta chains originate from one sample sequenced in a study of blood T cell repertoires in COVID-19. Data came from immunoSEQ multiplex PCR; TCRdb stores just in-frame clones and leaves some out. Of under 95,000 clones listed, around 87% are singletons. The sequenced sample consisted of peripheral blood. The source of these receptors is a human donor with acute or convalescent COVID-19. The donor label of this sample is uncertain.

V gene TRBV11-3 combines with J gene TRBJ1-6, with 7 nucleotides matching TRBD1. Germline V gene data show CDR1 as SGHNT and CDR2 as YENEEA. The CDR3 length is 16 residues. V gave up 2 bases and J gave up 7 bases; unmatched junction bases: 8. CDR3 in amino acids: CASSLRQGVSNSPLHF. CDR3 nucleotide sequence: TGTGCCAGCAGCTTACGACAGGGAGTCTCCAATTCACCCCTCCACTTT.

This sequence joins TRBV7-9 and TRBJ1-6; D is perhaps TRBD1 (6 bases). The CDR3 is 16 amino acids. Germline V lookup: CDR1 SEHNR, CDR2 FQNEAQ (reference sequence). V dropped 3 bases and J dropped 0 bases, with 9 bases sitting between them. For the CDR3, the DNA is TGTGCCAGCAGCTTGCCGGACAGCTCCTATAATTCACCCCTCCACTTT. Amino acids: CASSLPDSSYNSPLHF. The full variable domain, in which reference TRBV7-9 and TRBJ1-6 provide the parts outside the CDR3, is DTGVSQNPRHKITKRGQNVTFRCDPISEHNRLYWYRQTLGQGPEFLTYFQNEAQLEKSRLLSDRFSAERPKGSFSTLEIQRTEQGDSAMYLCASSLPDSSYNSPLHFGNGTRLTVT.

This chain links TRBV28 with TRBJ1-2; D is undetermined. Trimming left V 4 bases short and J 8 bases short, with 11 bases between. CDR1 and CDR2 (germline): MDHEN, SYDVKM. The CDR3 runs 12 residues. CDR3 loop: CASSSRLNGYTF. Written as DNA, the CDR3 is TGTGCCAGCAGTTCCAGGTTGAACGGCTACACCTTC.

This clone has just one count. The V call is TRBV2, the J call TRBJ1-1; D is undetermined. CDR1 is SNHLY, CDR2 FYNNEI, per germline. This CDR3 comprises 13 residues. The V end lost 0 bases, the J end lost 4 bases, and 6 bases lay between the germline ends. For the CDR3, the DNA is TGTGCCAGCAGTGAAGCGAGGTTCACTGAAGCTTTCTTT. Translation gives CASSEARFTEAFF. Drawing the rest from reference TRBV2 and TRBJ1-1, the complete variable domain is EPEVTQTPSHQVTQMGQEVILRCVPISNHLYFYWYRQILGQKVEFLVSFYNNEISEKSEIFDDQFSVERPDGSNFTLKIRSTKLEDSAMYFCASSEARFTEAFFGQGTRLTVV.

The V call is TRBV2, the J call TRBJ1-3; possible D gene TRBD1, 5 bases. Looked up from germline, CDR1 is SNHLY and CDR2 is FYNNEI. There are 14 residues in the CDR3. The V gene lost 2 bases and the J gene lost 3 bases, with 8 bases spanning the gap. CDR3: CASSERRVGNTIYF. CDR3 in DNA: TGTGCCAGCAGTGAACGCAGGGTTGGAAACACCATATATTTT. Full variable domain (outside the CDR3, taken from reference TRBV2 and TRBJ1-3): EPEVTQTPSHQVTQMGQEVILRCVPISNHLYFYWYRQILGQKVEFLVSFYNNEISEKSEIFDDQFSVERPDGSNFTLKIRSTKLEDSAMYFCASSERRVGNTIYFGEGSWLTVV.

The V call is TRBV24-1, the J call TRBJ1-1; TRBD1 agrees at 7 bases. Losses at the gene ends were 7 bases for V and 0 bases for J; bases not matched to a gene: 4. Germline CDR1 is KGHDR and CDR2 is SFDVKD. This CDR3 comprises 14 residues. The CDR3 region is CATRDGQVNTEAFF. The CDR3 DNA reads TGTGCCACCAGAGACGGACAGGTGAACACTGAAGCTTTCTTT.

The V call is TRBV27, the J call TRBJ2-1; perhaps TRBD1 as D (5 bases). Germline V gene data show CDR1 as MNHEY and CDR2 as SMNVEV (reference sequence). The CDR3 covers 16 residues. With 3 bases removed from V and 4 bases from J, the gap between germline ends came to 16 bases. CDR3 coding DNA: TGTGCCAGCAGTTTTTGGTTCGAGACAGTTTACAATGAGCAGTTCTTC. Translation: CASSFWFETVYNEQFF.

CDR3 bases: TGTGCCAGCAGTACCACGGGTTACACCGGGGAGCTGTTTTTT. Protein product: CASSTTGYTGELFF. The chain joins TRBV2 to TRBJ2-2; no reliable D call. Trimming took off 5 bases at V and 3 bases at J, with 10 bases between the two ends. The CDR3 sequence is 14 residues long. From germline, CDR1 is SNHLY and CDR2 FYNNEI. Full variable domain (remainder filled in from reference TRBV2 and TRBJ2-2): EPEVTQTPSHQVTQMGQEVILRCVPISNHLYFYWYRQILGQKVEFLVSFYNNEISEKSEIFDDQFSVERPDGSNFTLKIRSTKLEDSAMYFCASSTTGYTGELFFGEGSRLTVL.

The chain combines TRBV3-1 (or the pseudogene TRBV3-2) with TRBJ1-2; D might be TRBD1 (5 bases). CDR3 size: 16 residues. Germline assignment: CDR1 LGHDT and CDR2 YNNKEL (reference sequence). Trimming took 1 base from V and 8 from J, leaving 20 bases between them. This CDR3 is CASSQVAGAAVFGYTF. The CDR3 DNA follows: TGTGCCAGCAGCCAAGTCGCTGGGGCCGCCGTTTTCGGCTACACCTTC.

The chain couples TRBV18 to TRBJ1-3, with TRBD1 matching over 7 bases. V shed 6 bases and J 0 bases; nucleotides not matched to a gene: 8. CDR1 and CDR2 (germline): KGHSH, LQKENI. The CDR3 spans 16 residues. The CDR3 DNA reads as TGTGCCAGCTCTCGGGGTCGACAGGGCTCTGGAAACACCATATATTTT. Encoded protein: CASSRGRQGSGNTIYF.

The V gene is TRBV5-6, the J gene TRBJ2-7; D is uncertain. The germline CDR1 and CDR2 sequences are SGHDT and YYEEEE. V shed 0 bases and J shed 3 bases, with 4 bases lying between them. The CDR3 extends over 12 amino acids. This CDR3 is CASSLGIYEQYF. In DNA form, the CDR3 reads TGTGCCAGCAGCTTGGGTATCTACGAGCAGTACTTC.

This clone has a handful of counts. V and J are TRBV5-4 and TRBJ1-6; TRBD1 matches 7 bases. The germline V gene encodes CDR1 SGHNT and CDR2 YYREEE (reference sequence). The CDR3 totals 14 residues. V was pared by 5 bases and J by 6 bases, with 5 bases of the junction left unmatched. In DNA, the CDR3 is TGTGCCAGCAGACTGGAGGGGGCTAATTCACCCCTCCACTTT. Translation gives CASRLEGANSPLHF.

This chain uses TRBV27 with TRBJ2-3; 12 bases map to TRBD2. Germline loops: CDR1 MNHEY, CDR2 SMNVEV (reference sequence). This CDR3 has 16 residues. V dropped 3 bases and J dropped 3; count of bases not matched to a gene: 4. The chain's CDR3 is CASSFPGTSGTDTQYF. The CDR3 DNA is TGTGCCAGCAGTTTTCCCGGGACTAGCGGGACAGATACGCAGTATTTT.

CDR3 sequence: CASSLAVTGGSYNEQFF. CDR3 in DNA: TGTGCCAGCAGCTTAGCTGTTACCGGGGGATCCTACAATGAGCAGTTCTTC. The chain links TRBV7-2 to TRBJ2-1; D perhaps matches TRBD2 (6 bases). The germline V gene has CDR1 SGHTA and CDR2 FQGNSA. The CDR3 covers 17 residues. The V end was cut by 0 bases, the J end by 1 base, with 13 bases between. The full variable domain, completed using reference TRBV7-2 and TRBJ2-1, is GAGVSQSPSNKVTEKGKDVELRCDPISGHTALYWYRQSLGQGLEFLIYFQGNSAPDKSGLPSDRFSAERTGGSVSTLTIQRTQQEDSAVYLCASSLAVTGGSYNEQFFGPGTRLTVL.

This chain links TRBV7-9 with TRBJ1-4; D may be TRBD1 (6 bases). The V and J ends lost 2 bases and 6 bases respectively, with 19 bases between them. Per germline, CDR1 SEHNR and CDR2 FQNEAQ (reference sequence). The CDR3 has 17 amino acids. The CDR3 sequence is CASSLFPLQGNDEKLFF. The CDR3 nucleotides are TGTGCCAGCAGCTTATTCCCACTACAGGGCAACGATGAAAAACTGTTTTTT.

The genes are TRBV28 and TRBJ1-5, with a possible D match to TRBD1 (6 bases). The germline V and J ends were trimmed by 7 bases and 2 bases, with 21 bases remaining between them. From germline, CDR1 is MDHEN and CDR2 SYDVKM. There are 17 residues in the CDR3. This chain's CDR3 is CASIGGQGIFGNQPQHF. For the CDR3, the DNA is TGTGCCAGCATAGGTGGGCAGGGGATTTTTGGCAATCAGCCCCAGCATTTT.

In DNA form, the CDR3 reads TGTGCCAGTAGGATGAGTGCGATAAGCTCTGGGGCCAACGTCCTGACTTTC. Amino acids: CASRMSAISSGANVLTF. This chain joins TRBV19 and TRBJ2-6; D remains unclear. V lost 6 bases to trimming and J lost 0 bases, with 15 bases between them. Germline CDR1 reads LNHDA; CDR2 reads SQIVND (reference sequence). The CDR3 is 17 amino acids.

Written as DNA, the CDR3 is TGTGCCAGCAGCCAGGACAGGGAAAAACTGTTTTTT. Its translation: CASSQDREKLFF. This sequence joins TRBV9 and TRBJ1-4; 7 nucleotides align to TRBD1. The CDR3 is 12 amino acids. Trimming at V came to 4 bases and at J to 8 bases, leaving 2 bases not matched to a gene. Germline V lookup: CDR1 SGDLS, CDR2 YYNGEE.

This chain uses TRBV18 with TRBJ2-7, with TRBD1 as a possible D gene (5 bases). Between the trimmed V and J ends, which lost 1 base and 5 bases, there was a span of 9 bases. CDR3 length: 13 amino acids. Germline assignment: CDR1 KGHSH and CDR2 LQKENI. The CDR3 is CASSPLQVNEQYF. The CDR3 bases are TGTGCCAGCTCACCACTACAGGTCAACGAGCAGTACTTC.